This TCR beta chain emerged from a study of blood T cell repertoires in COVID-19. About the research overall: Acute and convalescent COVID-19 specimens originated in the United States, Italy and Spain. The cDNA or gDNA used as material had been derived from T cells, B-cell-depleted T cells, or PBMCs.

The CDR3 length is 14 residues. V shed 3 bases, J shed 5 bases, and the junction held 2 bases outside the gene matches. The germline V gene has CDR1 DFQATT and CDR2 SNEGSKA (reference sequence). Per the original methods: Reference gene primers were amplified, and this amplification served to estimate nucleated cell counts. Produced via immunoSEQ multiplex PCR; TCRdb's table is partial and in-frame only. V, J and clone size were drawn from that table, and D and trimming were deduced from the DNA. Here the sample spans about 140,000 clones, about 80% being singletons. The TCR was taken from a human donor in a cohort sampled during active COVID-19. The rearrangement joins TRBV20-1 to TRBJ2-1; 12 nucleotides align to TRBD2. Sequencing used peripheral blood. The CDR3 sequence: CSASRTSGNNEQFF. The CDR3 DNA is TGCAGTGCTAGTAGGACTAGCGGGAACAATGAGCAGTTCTTC.